The entry below gives a single T cell receptor (beta chain) sequence along with its context. This specimen belongs to a study of identifying expanded T cells in peripheral blood. Profiling relied on immunoSEQ multiplex PCR, and the TCRdb table lists in-frame clones only, not all of them. The sample yields 70,000 to 100,000 clones, roughly 91% seen once. The germline V gene has CDR1 SGHAT and CDR2 FQNNGV. The CDR3 runs 11 residues. Between the trimmed V and J ends, which lost 3 bases and 4 bases, there was a span of 3 bases. The TCR sequence derives from a person aged 18 to 70 in good health. The V and J genes are TRBV11-2 and TRBJ1-1; D is ambiguous. Material for sequencing was blood. CDR3 DNA: TGTGCCAGCAGCTTTTCCACTGAAGCTTTCTTT. Its protein product is CASSFSTEAFF.